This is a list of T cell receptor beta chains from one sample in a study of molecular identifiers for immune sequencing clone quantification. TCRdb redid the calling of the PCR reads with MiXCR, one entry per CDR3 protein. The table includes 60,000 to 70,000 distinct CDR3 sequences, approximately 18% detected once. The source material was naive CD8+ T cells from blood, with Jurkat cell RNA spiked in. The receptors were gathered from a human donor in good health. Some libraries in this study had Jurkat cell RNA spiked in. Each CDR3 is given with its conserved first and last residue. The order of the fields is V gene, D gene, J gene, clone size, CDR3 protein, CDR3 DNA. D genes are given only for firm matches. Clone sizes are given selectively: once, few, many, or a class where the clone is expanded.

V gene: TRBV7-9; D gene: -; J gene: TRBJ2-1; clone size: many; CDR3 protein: CASSLDEQFF; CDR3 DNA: TGTGCCAGCAGCTTAGATGAGCAGTTCTTC
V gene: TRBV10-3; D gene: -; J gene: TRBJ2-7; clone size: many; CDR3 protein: CAASQVDRPSYEQYF; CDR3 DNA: TGTGCCGCCTCTCAGGTTGACAGGCCATCCTACGAGCAGTACTTC
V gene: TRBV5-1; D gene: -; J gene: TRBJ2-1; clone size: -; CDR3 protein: CASSLIRGDSYNEQFF; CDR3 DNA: TGCGCCAGCAGCTTGATTAGGGGTGACTCCTACAATGAGCAGTTCTTC
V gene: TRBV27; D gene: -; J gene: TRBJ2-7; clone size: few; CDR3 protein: CASSLSGDEQYF; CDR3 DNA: TGTGCCAGCAGTTTATCAGGAGACGAGCAGTACTTC
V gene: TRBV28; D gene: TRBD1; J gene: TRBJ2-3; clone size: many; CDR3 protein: CASSLPSPGTGEERDTQYF; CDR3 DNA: TGTGCCAGCAGTTTGCCGAGTCCCGGGACAGGGGAAGAGAGGGATACGCAGTATTTT
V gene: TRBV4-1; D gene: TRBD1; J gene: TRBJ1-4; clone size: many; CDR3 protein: CASSQRAGGKEKLFF; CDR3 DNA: TGCGCCAGCAGCCAAAGGGCAGGGGGAAAGGAAAAACTGTTTTTT
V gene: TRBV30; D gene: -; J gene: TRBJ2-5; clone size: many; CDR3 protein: CAWTRLGETQYF; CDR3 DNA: TGTGCCTGGACTAGACTGGGGGAGACCCAGTACTTC
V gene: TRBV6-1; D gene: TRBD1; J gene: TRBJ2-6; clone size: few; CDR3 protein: CASSPGTGSGANVPTF; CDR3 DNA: TGTGCCAGCAGCCCCGGGACAGGCTCTGGGGCCAACGTCCCGACTTTC
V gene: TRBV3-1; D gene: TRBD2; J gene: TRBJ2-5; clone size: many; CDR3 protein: CASSQDTGGPRRLETQYF; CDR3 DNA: TGTGCCAGCAGCCAAGACACGGGAGGGCCTCGTCGCCTCGAGACCCAGTACTTC
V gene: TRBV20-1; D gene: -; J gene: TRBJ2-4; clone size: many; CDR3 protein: CSARSQQGRNIQYF; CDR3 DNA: TGCAGTGCTAGGTCGCAGCAGGGCAGAAACATTCAGTACTTC